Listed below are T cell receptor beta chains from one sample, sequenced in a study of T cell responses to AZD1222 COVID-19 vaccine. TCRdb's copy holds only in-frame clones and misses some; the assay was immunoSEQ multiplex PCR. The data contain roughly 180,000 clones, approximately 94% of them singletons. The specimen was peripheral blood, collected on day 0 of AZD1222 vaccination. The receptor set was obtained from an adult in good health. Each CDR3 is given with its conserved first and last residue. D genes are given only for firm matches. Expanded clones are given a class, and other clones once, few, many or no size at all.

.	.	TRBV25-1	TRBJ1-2	TGTGCCAGCAGTGAATCCCAAAAAGGCGCGACTGGCTACACCTTC	CASSESQKGATGYTF
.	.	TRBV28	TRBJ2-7	TGTGCCAGCGGGAGTTCCTACGAGCAGTACTTC	CASGSSYEQYF
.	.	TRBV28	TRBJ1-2	TGTGCCAGCAGTCCCCCCCGGGGAGATGGCTACACCTTC	CASSPPRGDGYTF
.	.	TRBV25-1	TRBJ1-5	TGTGCCAGCAGTGAATTTGGCAATCAGCCCCAGCATTTT	CASSEFGNQPQHF
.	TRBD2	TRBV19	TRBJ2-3	TGTGCCAGTAGTGGGGAGCTAGCGGGAGAAACAGATACGCAGTATTTT	CASSGELAGETDTQYF
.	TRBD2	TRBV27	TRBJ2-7	TGTGCCAGCAGTTTACGGGGGGACTACGAGCAGTACTTC	CASSLRGDYEQYF
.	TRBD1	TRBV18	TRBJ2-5	TGTGCCAGCTCACCATCCTCCGGGACAGGGCAAGAGACCCAGTACTTC	CASSPSSGTGQETQYF
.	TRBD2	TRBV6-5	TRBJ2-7	TGTGCCAGCAGTTACTCACTAGCGGGGTCCTACGAGCAGTACTTC	CASSYSLAGSYEQYF
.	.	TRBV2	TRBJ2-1	TGTGCCAGCACGAGACCGCGGGACAATGAGCAGTTCTTC	CASTRPRDNEQFF
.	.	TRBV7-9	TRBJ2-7	TGTGCCAGCAGCTTAGACATCTACGAGCAGTACTTC	CASSLDIYEQYF
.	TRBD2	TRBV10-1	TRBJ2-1	TGCGCCAGCAGCCGTCAGCGGGAGTTCTCCTACAATGAGCAGTTCTTC	CASSRQREFSYNEQFF
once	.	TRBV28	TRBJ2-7	TGTGCCACCCACGGGTCATCCCGTTACGAGCAGTACTTC	CATHGSSRYEQYF
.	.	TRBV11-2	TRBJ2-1	TGTGCCAGCAGCTTAGCTTATCCGGTGTCCTACAATGAGCAGTTCTTC	CASSLAYPVSYNEQFF
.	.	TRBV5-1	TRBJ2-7	TGCGCCAGCAGCCCCCTCCGGGCCTCCTACGAGCAGTACTTC	CASSPLRASYEQYF
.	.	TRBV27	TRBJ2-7	TGTGCCAGCAGTTTCGAAAGCGGCTACGAGCAGTACTTC	CASSFESGYEQYF
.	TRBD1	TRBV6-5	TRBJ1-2	TGTGCCAGCAGTTCGGGACAGGGTGGCTACACCTTC	CASSSGQGGYTF
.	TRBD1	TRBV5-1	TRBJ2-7	TGCGCCAGCAGCCCCGACAGGGTAAGGTACGAGCAGTACTTC	CASSPDRVRYEQYF
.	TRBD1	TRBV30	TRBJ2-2	TGTGCCTGGAACAGGGGGCTGGGAGGGGAGCTGTTTTTT	CAWNRGLGGELFF
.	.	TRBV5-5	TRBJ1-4	TGTGCCAGCAGCTTGGACAGGGCAGAAAATGAAAAACTGTTTTTT	CASSLDRAENEKLFF
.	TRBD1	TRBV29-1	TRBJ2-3	TGCAGCGCCCGACAGGGAAGCACAGATACGCAGTATTTT	CSARQGSTDTQYF
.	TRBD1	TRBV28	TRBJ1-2	TGTGCCAGCAGTTTCCCGGGACAGGTTAGCACCTTC	CASSFPGQVSTF
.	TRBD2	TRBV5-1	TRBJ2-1	TGCGCCAGCAGCTTGACTAGCGGGAGAGGCTATGAGCAGTTCTTC	CASSLTSGRGYEQFF
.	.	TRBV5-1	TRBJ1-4	TGCGCCAGTGCCCCCCGTCCGACCGGGACAACTAATGAAAAACTGTTTTTT	CASAPRPTGTTNEKLFF
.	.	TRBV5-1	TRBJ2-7	TGCGCCAGCAGCTTGAGGGGCGGGAACTCCTACGAGCAGTACTTC	CASSLRGGNSYEQYF
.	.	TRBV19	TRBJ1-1	TGTGCCAGTAGTATAACAGCCTACACTGAAGCTTTCTTT	CASSITAYTEAFF
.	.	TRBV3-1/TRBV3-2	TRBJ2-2	TGTGCCAGCAGCCAAGGTCTGGAAACCGGGGAGCTGTTTTTT	CASSQGLETGELFF
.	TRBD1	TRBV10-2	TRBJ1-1	TGCGCCAGCAGTGAGGTGACAGGGGTGAACACTGAAGCTTTCTTT	CASSEVTGVNTEAFF
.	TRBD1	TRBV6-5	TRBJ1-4	TGTGCCAGCAGTTACCGACAGGGAGGTGAAAAACTGTTTTTT	CASSYRQGGEKLFF
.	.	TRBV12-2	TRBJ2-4	TGTGCAAGTCGCTTAGTGTGGCCGACTTTGGGGTACTTC	CASRLVWPTLGYF
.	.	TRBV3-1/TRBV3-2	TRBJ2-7	TGTGCCAGCAGCCCTGCCGGTTACTACGAGCAGTACTTC	CASSPAGYYEQYF
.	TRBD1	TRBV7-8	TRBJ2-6	TGTGCCAGCAGGCATGCCAGGGGGCTTCTTTCTGGGGCCAACGTCCTGACTTTC	CASRHARGLLSGANVLTF
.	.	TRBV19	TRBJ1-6	TGTGCCAGTACCCGAGTGGCCGGGACATCGAATTCACCCCTCCACTTT	CASTRVAGTSNSPLHF
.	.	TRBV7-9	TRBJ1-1	TGTGCCAGCAGCTCGGGCTCCCCGGGGACTGAAGCTTTCTTT	CASSSGSPGTEAFF
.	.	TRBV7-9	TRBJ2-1	TGTGCCAGCAGCTTAGCGATCAGGGAGCAGTTCTTC	CASSLAIREQFF
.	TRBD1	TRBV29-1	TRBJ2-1	TGCAGCTTAGGACAGGAAAACAATGAGCAGTTCTTC	CSLGQENNEQFF
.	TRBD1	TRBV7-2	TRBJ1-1	TGTGCCAGCAGCTTAAAGGCAGGGGGGAGAGCTTTCTTT	CASSLKAGGRAFF
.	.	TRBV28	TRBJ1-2	TGTGCCAGCAGGGAGATAGGGACCGATGGCTACACCTTC	CASREIGTDGYTF
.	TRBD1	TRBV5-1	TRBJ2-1	TGCGCCAGCAGCGGGACAGGGAGAAATTCCTACAATGAGCAGTTCTTC	CASSGTGRNSYNEQFF
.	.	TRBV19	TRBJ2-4	TGTGCCAGTAGCTTTGGACTAACACAGTACTTC	CASSFGLTQYF
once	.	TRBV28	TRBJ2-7	TGTGCCAGCATTTCCCCCATGACTTCCTACGAGCAGTACTTC	CASISPMTSYEQYF
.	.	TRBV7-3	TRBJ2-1	TGTGCCAGCAGCTTTCATGCGGGAAGTCAGAATGAGCAGTTCTTC	CASSFHAGSQNEQFF
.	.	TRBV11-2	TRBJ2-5	TGTGCCAGCAGCTTAGATTATTCCGGGGGTAGAGAGACCCAGTACTTC	CASSLDYSGGRETQYF
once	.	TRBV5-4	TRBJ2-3	TGTGCCAGCAGGGGGAGAGGGGGCACAGATACGCAGTATTTT	CASRGRGGTDTQYF
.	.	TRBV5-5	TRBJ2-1	TGTGCCAGCAGCTTGGCCGGGAGTTCCTACAATGAGCAGTTCTTC	CASSLAGSSYNEQFF
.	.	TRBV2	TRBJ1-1	TGTGCCAGCAGTGAAGTGGACCGGGAAGCTTTCTTT	CASSEVDREAFF
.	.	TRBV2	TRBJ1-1	TGTGCCAGCGGTACCAGGGTGAGGTCTGAAGCTTTCTTT	CASGTRVRSEAFF